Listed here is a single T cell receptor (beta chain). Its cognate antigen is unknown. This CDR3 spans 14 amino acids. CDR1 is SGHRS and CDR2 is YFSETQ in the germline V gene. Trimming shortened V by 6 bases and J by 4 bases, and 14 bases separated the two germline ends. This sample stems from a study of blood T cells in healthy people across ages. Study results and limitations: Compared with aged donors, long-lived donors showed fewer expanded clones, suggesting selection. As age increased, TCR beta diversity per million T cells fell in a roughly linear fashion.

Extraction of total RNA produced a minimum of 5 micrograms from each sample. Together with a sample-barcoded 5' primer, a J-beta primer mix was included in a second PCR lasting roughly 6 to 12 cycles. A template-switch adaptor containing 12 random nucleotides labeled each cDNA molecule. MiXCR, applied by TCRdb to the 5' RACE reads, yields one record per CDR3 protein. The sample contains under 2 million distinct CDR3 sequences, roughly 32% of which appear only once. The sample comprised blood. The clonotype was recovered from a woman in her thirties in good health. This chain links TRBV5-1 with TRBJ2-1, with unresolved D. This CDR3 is CASNIGPAYNEQFF. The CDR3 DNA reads TGCGCCAGCAACATAGGGCCGGCTTACAATGAGCAGTTCTTC.